A selection of T cell receptor beta chains follows, all from one sample in a study of cytomegalovirus exposure and HLA in healthy donors. This table comes from immunoSEQ multiplex PCR, and its TCRdb copy is limited to in-frame clones, with some not included. The sample comprises around 150,000 clones, approximately 80% of which are singletons, and about a tenth rests with the top ten. Material: PBMCs. The receptors here all came from a man in his late teens or twenties in good health and CMV-seropositive. Both conserved end residues are part of each CDR3.

>TRBJ1-2|TRBV28
CASSWTGGGYGYTF
>TRBJ1-4|TRBV7-2
CASSLRVPRELFF
>TRBJ2-1|TRBV10-1
CASSEAFGGSYNEQFF
>TRBJ1-4|TRBV4-3
CASSQGQVRSANEKLFF
>TRBJ2-7|TRBV5-1
CASSPSGFYEQYF
>TRBJ1-1|TRBV11-2
CASSGGQLNTEAFF
>TRBJ2-7|TRBV10-3
CAISGGYEQYF
>TRBJ1-5|TRBV4-2
CASSQGTGGGQPQHF
>TRBJ1-2|TRBV5-4
CASSWGQGNYGYTF
>TRBJ1-2|TRBV14
CASSQNTQAGGRGYTF
>TRBJ1-5|TRBV7-2
CASSPSTGPGNQPQHF
>TRBJ2-6|TRBV29-1
CSVGELHSGANVLTF
>TRBJ2-1|TRBV9
CASSGLAGTISEQFF
>TRBJ1-1|TRBV7-9
CASSLDGPNTEAFF
>TRBJ1-5|TRBV19
CASSTRGANQPQHF
>TRBJ1-2|TRBV11-2
CASSLDFGGLVENGYTF
>TRBJ1-2|TRBV20-1
CSARAGYGYTF
>TRBJ2-2|TRBV5-1
CASSLAGSWELFF
>TRBJ2-7|TRBV11-2
CASSLVPPSGSSYEQYF
>TRBJ2-1|TRBV6-6
CASGGLAGNEQFF
>TRBJ1-1|TRBV30
CALSQGEAFF
>TRBJ2-5|TRBV5-1
CASSIRGGLETQYF
>TRBJ1-2|TRBV6-6
CASTLRLDYGYTF
>TRBJ1-1|TRBV7-2
CASSLGSTEAFF
>TRBJ1-4|TRBV6-1
CASSPTGGNEKLFF
>TRBJ2-5|TRBV14
CASSHVAGLMEETQYF
>TRBJ1-1|TRBV29-1
CSVPQGTEAFF
>TRBJ2-1|TRBV28
CASRSLTGQNYNEQFF
>TRBJ2-7|TRBV30
CAWRDRGAYEQYF
>TRBJ1-2|TRBV6-5
CASSYQTTGLSGYTF
>TRBJ2-5|TRBV7-2
CASSSRDRGETQYF
>TRBJ2-5|TRBV18
CASSPGYGAQETQYF
>TRBJ1-5|TRBV10-3
CAISDPLCNQPQHF
>TRBJ2-7|TRBV21-1
CASSKGLAGYEQYF
>TRBJ1-2|TRBV12-5
CASGLVLAGYTF
>TRBJ2-3|TRBV10-3
CAISVLGEAAGDTQYF
>TRBJ1-2|TRBV6-5
CASATDRVHYGYTF
>TRBJ2-7|TRBV6-5
CASSSGSYEQYF
>TRBJ1-2|TRBV15
CATSRERGYGYGYTF
>TRBJ2-3|TRBV5-4
CASSLFSDTQYF
>TRBJ2-5|TRBV5-1
CASSPLTSGETQYF
>TRBJ2-1|TRBV6-1
CASSEPLGQGYSEQFF
>TRBJ2-7|TRBV5-4
CASSPTGARYEQYF
>TRBJ2-7|TRBV7-6
CASSPEDSTLHYEQYF
>TRBJ1-2|TRBV2
CASSEGQIYGYTF
>.|TRBV28
CASSSTGLTGYEQYF
>TRBJ2-7|TRBV27
CASSLSPMSEQYF
>TRBJ2-7|TRBV14
CASSPPRDRGEQYF
>TRBJ2-3|TRBV5-1
CASSLGIGAADTQYF
>TRBJ2-7|TRBV5-5
CASSLLRQGSLSYEQYF
>TRBJ1-5|TRBV4-1
CASSQRTGENQPQHF
>TRBJ2-7|TRBV13
CASGRRGRYEQYF
>TRBJ1-1|TRBV4-1
CASSQDYGGYTEAFF
>TRBJ2-5|TRBV27
CASSLTGGETQYF
>TRBJ1-5|TRBV30
CAWSVGVLGNQPQHF
>TRBJ1-4|TRBV5-1
CASSLSWQGSEKLFF
>TRBJ2-1|TRBV7-2
CASSVSGREIYNEQFF